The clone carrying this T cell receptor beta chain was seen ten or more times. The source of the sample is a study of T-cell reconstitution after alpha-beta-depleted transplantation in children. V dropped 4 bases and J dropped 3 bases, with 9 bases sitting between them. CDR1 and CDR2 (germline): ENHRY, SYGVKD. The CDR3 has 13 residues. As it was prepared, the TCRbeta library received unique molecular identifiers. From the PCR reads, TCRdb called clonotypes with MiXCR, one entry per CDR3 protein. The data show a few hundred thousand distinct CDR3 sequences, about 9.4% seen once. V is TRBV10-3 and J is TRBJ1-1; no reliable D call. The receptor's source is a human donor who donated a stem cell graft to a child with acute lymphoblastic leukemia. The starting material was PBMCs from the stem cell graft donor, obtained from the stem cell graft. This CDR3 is CAISAEQYTEAFF. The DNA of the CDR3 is TGTGCCATCAGTGCTGAACAGTACACTGAAGCTTTCTTT.